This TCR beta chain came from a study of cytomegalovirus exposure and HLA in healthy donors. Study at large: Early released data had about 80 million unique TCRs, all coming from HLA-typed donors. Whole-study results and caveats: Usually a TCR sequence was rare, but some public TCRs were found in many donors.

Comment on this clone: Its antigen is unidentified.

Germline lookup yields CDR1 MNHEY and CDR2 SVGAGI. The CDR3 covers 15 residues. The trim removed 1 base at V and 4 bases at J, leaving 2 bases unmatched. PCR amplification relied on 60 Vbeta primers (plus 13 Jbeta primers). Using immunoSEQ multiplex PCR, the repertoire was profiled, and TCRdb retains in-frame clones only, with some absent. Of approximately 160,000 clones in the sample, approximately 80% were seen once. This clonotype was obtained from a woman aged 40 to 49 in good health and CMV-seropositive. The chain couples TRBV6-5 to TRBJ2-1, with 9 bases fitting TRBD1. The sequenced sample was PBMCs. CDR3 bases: TGTGCCAGCAGTTACTGGACAGGGGAGTACAATGAGCAGTTCTTC. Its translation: CASSYWTGEYNEQFF.